Presented here are 28 T cell receptor beta chains from one specimen sequenced in a study of cytomegalovirus exposure and HLA in healthy donors. PCR amplification relied on 60 Vbeta primers (plus 13 Jbeta primers). The assay was immunoSEQ multiplex PCR, and TCRdb's table has in-frame clones only and misses some. The table includes roughly 140,000 clones, just under 65% detected once. Sequencing was performed on PBMCs. Receptors originate from a woman aged 60-70 years in good health and CMV-seropositive.

The gene calls are TRBV4-3 and TRBJ2-2; 10 bases are shared with TRBD1. CDR3 size: 16 residues. Germline assignment: CDR1 LGHNA and CDR2 YSLEER. The V gene end was trimmed by 3 bases and the J gene end by 5 bases; junction bases not matched to a gene: 6. CDR3 in DNA: TGCGCCAGCAGCCAGACGGGACAGGGGATTACCGGGGAGCTGTTTTTT. Translated, it gives CASSQTGQGITGELFF.

The chain joins TRBV28 to TRBJ2-5, with 10 nucleotides matching TRBD1. Per germline, CDR1 MDHEN and CDR2 SYDVKM. The CDR3 contains 14 residues. V shed 5 bases and J 5 bases; nucleotides not matched to a gene: 5. CDR3 DNA sequence: TGTGCCAGCAGTCCAGGGGACAGGGGTGAGACCCAGTACTTC. Protein: CASSPGDRGETQYF.

This clone has a handful of counts. The chain recombines TRBV7-8 with TRBJ1-1; no clear D gene. Germline lookup yields CDR1 SGHVS and CDR2 FQNEAQ. This CDR3 is built from 14 residues. V dropped 7 bases and J dropped 7 bases, with 19 bases sitting between them. CDR3 DNA: TGTGCCAGCACCCTTGTACCCCCCTCAGGTGAAGCTTTCTTT. Translating gives CASTLVPPSGEAFF.

The V call is TRBV6-5, the J call TRBJ2-5; 10 nucleotides align to TRBD1. V lost 5 bases to trimming and J lost 5 bases; unmatched junction nucleotides: 8. The length of the CDR3 is 15 residues. Germline values: CDR1 MNHEY, CDR2 SVGAGI. The chain's CDR3 is CASSLTGGAGETQYF. CDR3 nucleotide sequence: TGTGCCAGCAGTCTGACAGGGGGCGCCGGGGAGACCCAGTACTTC.

The chain has TRBV25-1 and TRBJ2-7, with D perhaps TRBD1 (5 bases). Germline assignment: CDR1 MGHDK and CDR2 SYGVNS. The CDR3 runs 13 residues. Trimming removed 5 bases from V and 3 bases from J, with 11 bases in between. The CDR3 here is CASSKTVNYEQYF. CDR3 in DNA: TGTGCCAGCAGTAAGACAGTGAACTACGAGCAGTACTTC.

With regard to this clone: Other DNA sequences in the sample encode the same CDR3. The chain employs TRBV6-5 and TRBJ2-7; 8 nucleotides line up with TRBD1. There are 14 residues in the CDR3. V shed 2 bases, J shed 4 bases, and the junction held 4 bases outside the gene matches. Germline V gene data show CDR1 as MNHEY and CDR2 as SVGAGI. The CDR3, as DNA: TGTGCCAGCAGTTACGGGCAGGGGGCGTACGAGCAGTACTTC. The encoded protein is CASSYGQGAYEQYF.

V is TRBV6-5 and J is TRBJ1-6; possible D gene TRBD1, 5 bases. The CDR3 extends over 16 amino acids. Per the germline V gene, CDR1 is MNHEY and CDR2 is SVGAGI. The V gene lost 2 bases and the J gene lost 3 bases, with 11 bases spanning the gap. The CDR3 region has the DNA TGTGCCAGCAGTTACGGGGGGGGAATCTATAATTCACCCCTCCACTTT. Its translation is CASSYGGGIYNSPLHF.

The chain couples TRBV28 to TRBJ1-4, with TRBD1 as a possible D gene (6 bases). Germline V gene lookup returns CDR1 MDHEN and CDR2 SYDVKM. V gave up 3 bases and J gave up 8 bases, with 10 bases separating them. The CDR3 is 13 residues long. CDR3: CASSLGAEEKLFF. The CDR3 DNA reads as TGTGCCAGCAGTTTGGGGGCAGAGGAAAAACTGTTTTTT.

The chain has TRBV19 and TRBJ2-7, with 7 bases aligning to TRBD2. The CDR3 covers 15 residues. V shed 4 bases and J 0 bases; nucleotides not matched to a gene: 6. Germline CDR1 and CDR2: LNHDA and SQIVND (reference sequence). The CDR3 here is CASSTTSESSYEQYF. The CDR3 coding sequence is TGTGCCAGTAGTACAACTAGCGAGAGCTCCTACGAGCAGTACTTC.

This clone was observed a few times. The rearrangement joins TRBV27 to TRBJ2-1, with 8 nucleotides matching TRBD2. From germline, CDR1 is MNHEY and CDR2 SMNVEV (reference sequence). Losses at the gene ends were 2 bases for V and 2 bases for J; bases not matched to a gene: 2. The CDR3 is made up of 15 amino acids. The CDR3 DNA is TGTGCCAGCAGTTTAAGCGGGAGAACCTACAATGAGCAGTTCTTC. Translating it yields CASSLSGRTYNEQFF.

V gene TRBV9 combines with J gene TRBJ1-6, with TRBD1 as a possible D gene (5 bases). The V end lost 3 bases, the J end lost 7 bases, and 11 bases lay between the germline ends. The CDR3 is 14 amino acids. CDR1 is SGDLS, CDR2 YYNGEE, per germline. The CDR3 region is CASSASGGNSPLHF. CDR3 bases: TGTGCCAGCAGCGCCTCCGGGGGGAATTCACCCCTCCACTTT.

This clone was detected only once. This rearrangement joins TRBV27 to TRBJ2-6; TRBD2 aligns across 9 bases. Germline-derived CDR1 and CDR2 are MNHEY and SMNVEV (reference sequence). The CDR3 extends over 18 amino acids. The junction had 8 bases not matched to a gene; V was cut back by 5 bases and J by 0 bases. CDR3 amino acids: CASSPGLAKSSGANVLTF. DNA for the CDR3: TGTGCCAGCAGTCCGGGACTAGCCAAATCCTCTGGGGCCAACGTCCTGACTTTC.

The V gene is TRBV18, the J gene TRBJ2-7; D is ambiguous. The CDR3 length is 12 residues. Trimming left V 5 bases short and J 2 bases short, with 7 bases between. The germline gives CDR1 KGHSH, CDR2 LQKENI. CDR3 residues: CASSSPTYEQYF. In DNA form, the CDR3 reads TGTGCCAGCTCATCGCCTACCTACGAGCAGTACTTC.

The chain carries TRBV5-4 and TRBJ2-7; possible D gene TRBD1, 6 bases. This CDR3 region has 13 residues. Deletions cut 0 bases from V and 2 bases from J, with 6 bases between. CDR1 SGHNT and CDR2 YYREEE come from the germline V gene (reference sequence). In nucleotides, the CDR3 is TGTGCCAGCAGCTTGGAGGGGGCCTACGAGCAGTACTTC. Protein: CASSLEGAYEQYF.

The genes are TRBV7-2 and TRBJ1-1; unclear D gene. Trimming stripped 1 base from V and 1 base from J, with 7 bases between. Germline-derived CDR1 and CDR2 are SGHTA and FQGNSA. The CDR3 is made up of 14 amino acids. The CDR3 is CASSLGRKNTEAFF. The CDR3 DNA follows: TGTGCCAGCAGCTTAGGGCGGAAGAACACTGAAGCTTTCTTT.

This clone showed up just a few times. The chain recombines TRBV4-1 with TRBJ1-1; 8 nucleotides match TRBD1. CDR3 length: 13 amino acids. Germline values: CDR1 MGHRA, CDR2 YSYEKL. V was clipped by 1 base and J by 5 bases; unmatched bases: 0. The CDR3 sequence is CASSQGQGTEAFF. The CDR3, as DNA: TGCGCCAGCAGCCAAGGACAGGGGACTGAAGCTTTCTTT.

This clone was seen once. V and J are TRBV9 and TRBJ1-3; TRBD1 matches at 7 bases. The germline CDR1 and CDR2 sequences are SGDLS and YYNGEE. The V and J ends lost 1 base and 1 base, in that order; junction bases with no gene match: 8. The CDR3 length is 17 residues. The CDR3: CASSVTPGGRSGNTIYF. CDR3 sequence (DNA): TGTGCCAGCAGCGTAACCCCAGGGGGGAGGTCTGGAAACACCATATATTTT.

The rearrangement joins TRBV7-9 to TRBJ2-1, with 14 bases fitting TRBD2. Germline CDR1 and CDR2: SEHNR and FQNEAQ (reference sequence). V lost 5 bases to trimming and J lost 9 bases; unmatched junction nucleotides: 6. The CDR3 totals 15 residues. The CDR3 region is CASSMTSGRASEQFF. The CDR3 coding sequence is TGTGCCAGCAGCATGACTAGCGGGAGGGCCTCTGAGCAGTTCTTC.

The rearrangement joins TRBV6-1 to TRBJ1-2, with 7 bases lining up with TRBD1. The length of the CDR3 is 13 residues. The V and J ends lost 3 bases and 3 bases, in that order; junction bases with no gene match: 1. The V gene's germline CDR1 is MNHNS and CDR2 SASEGT. The CDR3: CASSDTGDYGYTF. The CDR3 nucleotides read TGTGCCAGCAGTGATACAGGGGACTATGGCTACACCTTC.

The gene calls are TRBV10-1 and TRBJ2-7; perhaps TRBD1 as D (5 bases). The germline V and J ends were trimmed by 3 bases and 0 bases, with 12 bases remaining between them. CDR3 length: 15 amino acids. The V gene's germline CDR1 is WNHNN and CDR2 SYGVQD (reference sequence). CDR3 residues: CASSDGAVSSYEQYF. Here the CDR3 DNA reads TGCGCCAGCAGTGATGGGGCTGTGAGCTCCTACGAGCAGTACTTC.

The rearrangement uses TRBV5-4 and TRBJ1-1; the D gene is possibly TRBD1 (5 bases). V was cut by 4 bases and J by 9 bases, with 16 bases left in between. CDR1 and CDR2 (germline): SGHNT, YYREEE (reference sequence). The CDR3 contains 13 residues. CDR3 DNA sequence: TGTGCCAGCAGCACCCTAGACAGCGAAAAAGCTTTCTTT. Amino acid sequence: CASSTLDSEKAFF.

The V call is TRBV7-9, the J call TRBJ2-2, with a possible D match to TRBD2 (5 bases). CDR1 SEHNR and CDR2 FQNEAQ come from the germline V gene (reference sequence). Trimming pared 6 bases from V and 1 base from J, leaving 9 bases between. The CDR3 covers 14 residues. The chain's CDR3 is CASRRTGNTGELFF. CDR3 nucleotides: TGTGCCAGCAGGCGGACTGGGAACACCGGGGAGCTGTTTTTT.

This rearrangement joins TRBV6-6 to TRBJ1-1, with 8 bases that match TRBD1. Germline V CDR1 and CDR2: MNHNY, SVGAGI (reference sequence). V lost 4 bases to trimming and J lost 1 base; unmatched junction nucleotides: 2. This CDR3 is 14 amino acids long. The CDR3 DNA reads as TGTGCCAGCAGTTCCGGGACAGGGAACACTGAAGCTTTCTTT. It is translated as CASSSGTGNTEAFF.

The chain combines TRBV10-1 with TRBJ2-2, with D perhaps TRBD2 (5 bases). Trimming cost V 6 bases and J 2 bases, with 10 bases left between them. The length of the CDR3 is 14 residues. Germline values: CDR1 WNHNN, CDR2 SYGVQD (reference sequence). The CDR3, as DNA: TGCGCCAGCAGCGGACTTACAAACACCGGGGAGCTGTTTTTT. As protein: CASSGLTNTGELFF.

The chain employs TRBV5-4 and TRBJ1-1; D unresolved. The germline V and J ends were trimmed by 4 bases and 2 bases, with 12 bases remaining between them. The CDR3 contains 14 residues. Germline V CDR1 and CDR2: SGHNT, YYREEE (reference sequence). CDR3 loop: CASSPNRANTEAFF. The CDR3 DNA is TGTGCCAGCAGCCCTAACAGAGCTAACACTGAAGCTTTCTTT.

The rearrangement links TRBV2 to TRBJ2-1, with 9 bases lining up with TRBD1. V shed 6 bases, J shed 7 bases, and the junction held 10 bases outside the gene matches. CDR3 size: 15 residues. CDR1 SNHLY and CDR2 FYNNEI come from the germline V gene. In DNA form, the CDR3 reads TGTGCCAGCAGGGAGGGACAGGGAGGGTTTAATGAGCAGTTCTTC. It encodes CASREGQGGFNEQFF. Using reference TRBV2 and TRBJ2-1 for the parts outside the CDR3, the full variable domain is EPEVTQTPSHQVTQMGQEVILRCVPISNHLYFYWYRQILGQKVEFLVSFYNNEISEKSEIFDDQFSVERPDGSNFTLKIRSTKLEDSAMYFCASREGQGGFNEQFFGPGTRLTVL.

This clone was seen a few times. CDR3 region: CASSLASSSYNEQFF. As DNA, the CDR3 is TGCGCCAGCAGCTTGGCATCGAGCTCCTACAATGAGCAGTTCTTC. The V and J genes are TRBV5-1 and TRBJ2-1; no definite D call. The CDR3 extends over 15 amino acids. Per the germline V gene, CDR1 is SGHRS and CDR2 is YFSETQ. Trimming cost V 0 bases and J 0 bases, with 7 bases left between them.

The chain has TRBV4-2 and TRBJ1-2; weak D call: TRBD1 (5 bases). The CDR3 is made up of 14 amino acids. Germline CDR1 and CDR2: LGHNA and YNFKEQ. V lost 1 base to trimming and J lost 8 bases, with 14 bases between them. CDR3 residues: CASSQVSTGGGYTF. The CDR3 bases are TGTGCCAGCAGCCAAGTCTCGACGGGGGGGGGCTACACCTTC.